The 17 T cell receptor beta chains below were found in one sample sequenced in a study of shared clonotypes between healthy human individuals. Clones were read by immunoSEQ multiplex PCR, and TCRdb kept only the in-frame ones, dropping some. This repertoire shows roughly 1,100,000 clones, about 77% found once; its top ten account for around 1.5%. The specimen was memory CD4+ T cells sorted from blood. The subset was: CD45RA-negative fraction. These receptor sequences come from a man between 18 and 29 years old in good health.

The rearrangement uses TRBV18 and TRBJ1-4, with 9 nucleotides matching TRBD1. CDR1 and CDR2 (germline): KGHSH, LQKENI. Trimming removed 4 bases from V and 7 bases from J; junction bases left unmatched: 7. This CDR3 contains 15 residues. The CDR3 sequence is CASSRARDRVEKLFF. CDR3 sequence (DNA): TGTGCCAGCTCACGAGCCCGGGACAGGGTTGAAAAACTGTTTTTT.

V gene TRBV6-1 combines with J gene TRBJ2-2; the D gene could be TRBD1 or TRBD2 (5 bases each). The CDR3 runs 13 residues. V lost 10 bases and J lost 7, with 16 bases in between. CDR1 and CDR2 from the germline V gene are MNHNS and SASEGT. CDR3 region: CATLRERGGELFF. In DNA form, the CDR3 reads TGTGCCACACTTCGCGAGAGGGGCGGGGAGCTGTTTTTT.

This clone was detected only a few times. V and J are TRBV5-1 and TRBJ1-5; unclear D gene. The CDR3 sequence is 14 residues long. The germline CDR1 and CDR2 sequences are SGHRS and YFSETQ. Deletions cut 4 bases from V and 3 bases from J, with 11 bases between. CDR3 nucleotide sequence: TGCGCCAGCAGCCAAGGAGGAGACAATCAGCCCCAGCATTTT. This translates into CASSQGGDNQPQHF.

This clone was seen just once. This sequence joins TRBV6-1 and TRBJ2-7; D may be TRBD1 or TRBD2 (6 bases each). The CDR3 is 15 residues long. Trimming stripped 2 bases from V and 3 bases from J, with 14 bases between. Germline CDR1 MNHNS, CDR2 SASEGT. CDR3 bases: TGTGCCAGCAGTGAACAGGGGTTTAGCGGCTACGAGCAGTACTTC. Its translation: CASSEQGFSGYEQYF.

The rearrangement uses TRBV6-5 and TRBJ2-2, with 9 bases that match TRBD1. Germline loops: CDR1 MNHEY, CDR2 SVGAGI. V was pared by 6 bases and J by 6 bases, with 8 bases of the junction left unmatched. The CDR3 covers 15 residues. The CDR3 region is CASRLQGAQSGELFF. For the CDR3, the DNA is TGTGCCAGCAGGCTACAGGGGGCTCAGTCCGGGGAGCTGTTTTTT.

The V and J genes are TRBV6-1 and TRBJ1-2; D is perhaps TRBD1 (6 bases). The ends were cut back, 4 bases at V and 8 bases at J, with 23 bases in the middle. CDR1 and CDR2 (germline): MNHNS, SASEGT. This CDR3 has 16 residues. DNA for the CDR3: TGTGCCAGCAGTGGCGGGGGAACAGGGAAGTTTCGAGGCTACACCTTC. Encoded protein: CASSGGGTGKFRGYTF.

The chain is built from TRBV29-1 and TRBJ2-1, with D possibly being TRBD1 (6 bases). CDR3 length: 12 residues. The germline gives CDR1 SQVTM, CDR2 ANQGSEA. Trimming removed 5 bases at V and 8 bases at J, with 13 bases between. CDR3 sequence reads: CSVLDRRDEQFF. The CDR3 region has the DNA TGCAGCGTTCTGGACAGACGCGATGAGCAGTTCTTC.

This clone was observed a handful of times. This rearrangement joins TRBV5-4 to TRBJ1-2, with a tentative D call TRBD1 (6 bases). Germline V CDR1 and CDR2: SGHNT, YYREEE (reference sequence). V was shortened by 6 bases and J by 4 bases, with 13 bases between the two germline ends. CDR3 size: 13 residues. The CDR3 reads CASIPRGGYGYTF. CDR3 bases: TGTGCCAGCATCCCGCGAGGGGGCTATGGCTACACCTTC.

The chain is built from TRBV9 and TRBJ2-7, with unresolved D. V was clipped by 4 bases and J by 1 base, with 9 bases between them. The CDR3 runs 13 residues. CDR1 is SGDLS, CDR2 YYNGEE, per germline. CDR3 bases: TGTGCCAGCAGCCCGGAAACTTCCTACGAGCAGTACTTC. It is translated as CASSPETSYEQYF.

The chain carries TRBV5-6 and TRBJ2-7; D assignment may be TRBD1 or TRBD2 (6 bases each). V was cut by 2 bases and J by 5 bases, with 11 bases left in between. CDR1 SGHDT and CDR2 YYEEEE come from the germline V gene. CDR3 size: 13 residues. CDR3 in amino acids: CASSLPGAHEQYF. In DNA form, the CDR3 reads TGTGCCAGCAGCTTACCGGGGGCCCACGAGCAGTACTTC.

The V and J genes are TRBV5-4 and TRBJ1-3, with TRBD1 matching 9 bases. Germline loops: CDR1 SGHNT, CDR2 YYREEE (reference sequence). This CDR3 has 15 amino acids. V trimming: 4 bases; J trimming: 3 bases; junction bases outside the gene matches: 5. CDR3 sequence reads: CASSRDRGVGNTIYF. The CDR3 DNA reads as TGTGCCAGCAGCCGCGACAGGGGGGTTGGAAACACCATATATTTT.

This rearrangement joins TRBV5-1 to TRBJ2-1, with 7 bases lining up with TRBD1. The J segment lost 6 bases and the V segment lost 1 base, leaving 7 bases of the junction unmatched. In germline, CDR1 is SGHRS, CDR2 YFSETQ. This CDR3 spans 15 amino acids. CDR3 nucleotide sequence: TGCGCCAGCAGCTTGCACAGGGGCGTTGGCAATGAGCAGTTCTTC. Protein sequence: CASSLHRGVGNEQFF. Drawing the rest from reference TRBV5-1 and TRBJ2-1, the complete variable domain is KAGVTQTPRYLIKTRGQQVTLSCSPISGHRSVSWYQQTPGQGLQFLFEYFSETQRNKGNFPGRFSGRQFSNSRSEMNVSTLELGDSALYLCASSLHRGVGNEQFFGPGTRLTVL.

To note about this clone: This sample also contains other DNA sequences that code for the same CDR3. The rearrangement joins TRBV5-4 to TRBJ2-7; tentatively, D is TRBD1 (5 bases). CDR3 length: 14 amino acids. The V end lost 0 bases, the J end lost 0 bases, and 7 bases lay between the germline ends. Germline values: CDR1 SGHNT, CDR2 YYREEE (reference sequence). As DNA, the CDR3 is TGTGCCAGCAGCTTGGGGGGCTCCTCCTACGAGCAGTACTTC. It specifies CASSLGGSSYEQYF. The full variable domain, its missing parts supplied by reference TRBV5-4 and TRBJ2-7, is ETGVTQSPTHLIKTRGQQVTLRCSSQSGHNTVSWYQQALGQGPQFIFQYYREEENGRGNFPPRFSGLQFPNYSSELNVNALELDDSALYLCASSLGGSSYEQYFGPGTRLTVT.

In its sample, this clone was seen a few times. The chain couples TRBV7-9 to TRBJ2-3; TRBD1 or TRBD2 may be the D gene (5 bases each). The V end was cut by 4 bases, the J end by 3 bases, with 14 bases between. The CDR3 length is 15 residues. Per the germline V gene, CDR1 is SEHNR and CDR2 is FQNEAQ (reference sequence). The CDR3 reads CASSSIGTRTDTQYF. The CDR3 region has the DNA TGTGCCAGCAGCTCAATCGGGACCAGGACAGATACGCAGTATTTT. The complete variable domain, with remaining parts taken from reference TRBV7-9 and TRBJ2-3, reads DTGVSQNPRHKITKRGQNVTFRCDPISEHNRLYWYRQTLGQGPEFLTYFQNEAQLEKSRLLSDRFSAERPKGSFSTLEIQRTEQGDSAMYLCASSSIGTRTDTQYFGPGTRLTVL.

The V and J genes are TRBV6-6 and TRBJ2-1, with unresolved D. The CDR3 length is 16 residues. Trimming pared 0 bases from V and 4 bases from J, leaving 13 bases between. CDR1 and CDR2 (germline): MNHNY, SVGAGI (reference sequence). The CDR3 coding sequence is TGTGCCAGCAGTTACTCTGGTGTGAGAGGATACAATGAGCAGTTCTTC. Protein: CASSYSGVRGYNEQFF.

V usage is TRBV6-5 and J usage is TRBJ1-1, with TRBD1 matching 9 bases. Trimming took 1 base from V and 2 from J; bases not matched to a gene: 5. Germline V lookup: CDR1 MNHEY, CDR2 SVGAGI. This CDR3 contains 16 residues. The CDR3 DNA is TGTGCCAGCAGTTACTTCAGGGGACAGGGAAACACTGAAGCTTTCTTT. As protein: CASSYFRGQGNTEAFF.

CDR3 residues: CASSDWTGTGGINEQFF. The DNA of the CDR3 is TGTGCCAGCAGCGACTGGACCGGGACAGGGGGCATCAATGAGCAGTTCTTC. The rearrangement uses TRBV27 and TRBJ2-1; TRBD1 matches at 12 bases. This CDR3 comprises 17 residues. From germline, CDR1 is MNHEY and CDR2 SMNVEV (reference sequence). The V gene end was trimmed by 6 bases and the J gene end by 6 bases; junction bases not matched to a gene: 12.